The entry that follows covers one TCR beta chain sequence. Seattle's cohort entered during active infection and was followed longitudinally. The record originates from a study of blood T cell repertoires in COVID-19. Turning to the study itself: From T cells, B-cell-depleted T cells, or PBMCs came the material, which was cDNA or gDNA.

As handled by the study authors: Amplified reference gene primers provided the basis for estimating nucleated cell counts. Libraries were prepared by immunoSEQ multiplex PCR; TCRdb keeps only in-frame clonotypes and omits some of them. That table supplies the V and J calls and clone size; D and trimming were determined from the DNA. The data hold 250,000 to 400,000 clones, with 88% observed a single time. Germline V gene lookup returns CDR1 SGDLS and CDR2 YYNGEE. V shed 3 bases, J shed 3 bases, and the junction held 5 bases outside the gene matches. This CDR3 has 15 residues. V gene TRBV9 combines with J gene TRBJ1-1, with 10 nucleotides matching TRBD1. Sequencing input: peripheral blood. The origin of this receptor is a woman in her twenties or thirties with COVID-19, enrolled during active disease. CDR3 sequence (DNA): TGTGCCAGCAGCGCTACCGGGACAGGGGACACTGAAGCTTTCTTT. Translation gives CASSATGTGDTEAFF. Full variable domain (remainder filled in from reference TRBV9 and TRBJ1-1): DSGVTQTPKHLITATGQRVTLRCSPRSGDLSVYWYQQSLDQGLQFLIQYYNGEERAKGNILERFSAQQFPDLHSELNLSSLELGDSALYFCASSATGTGDTEAFFGQGTRLTVV.